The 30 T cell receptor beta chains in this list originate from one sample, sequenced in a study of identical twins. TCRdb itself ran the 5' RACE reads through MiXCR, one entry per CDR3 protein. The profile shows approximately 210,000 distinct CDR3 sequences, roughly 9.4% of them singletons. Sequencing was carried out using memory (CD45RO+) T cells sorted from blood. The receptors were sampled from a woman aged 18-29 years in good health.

CDR3 bases: TGCAGCGTGTGGGGACAGGGAGGCAATGAGCAGTTCTTC. As protein: CSVWGQGGNEQFF. This chain joins TRBV29-1 and TRBJ2-1; 9 nucleotides agree with TRBD1. This CDR3 has 13 residues. V dropped 6 bases and J dropped 6; count of bases not matched to a gene: 6. Per germline, CDR1 SQVTM and CDR2 ANQGSEA.

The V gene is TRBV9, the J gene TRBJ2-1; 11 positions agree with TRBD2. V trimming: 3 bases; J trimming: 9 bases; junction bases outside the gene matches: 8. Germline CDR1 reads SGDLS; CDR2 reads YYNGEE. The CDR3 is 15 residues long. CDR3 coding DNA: TGTGCCAGCAGCGCGTCGGGACTAGCGGACACTGAGCAGTTCTTC. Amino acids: CASSASGLADTEQFF.

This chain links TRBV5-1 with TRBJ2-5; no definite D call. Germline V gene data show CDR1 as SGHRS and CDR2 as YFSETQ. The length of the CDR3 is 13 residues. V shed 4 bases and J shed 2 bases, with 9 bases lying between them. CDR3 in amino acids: CASSGLNQETQYF. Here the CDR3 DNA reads TGCGCCAGCAGCGGGTTAAATCAAGAGACCCAGTACTTC.

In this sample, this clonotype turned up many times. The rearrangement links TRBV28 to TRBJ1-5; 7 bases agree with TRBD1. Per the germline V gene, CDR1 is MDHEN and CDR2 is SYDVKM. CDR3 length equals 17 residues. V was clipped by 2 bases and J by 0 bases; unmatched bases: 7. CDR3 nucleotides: TGTGCCAGCAGTTTAGCCGGACAGGCCTATAGCAATCAGCCCCAGCATTTT. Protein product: CASSLAGQAYSNQPQHF.

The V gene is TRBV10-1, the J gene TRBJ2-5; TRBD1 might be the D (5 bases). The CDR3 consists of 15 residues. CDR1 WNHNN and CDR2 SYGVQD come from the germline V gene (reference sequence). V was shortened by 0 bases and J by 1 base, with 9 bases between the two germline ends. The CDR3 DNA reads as TGCGCCAGCAGTGAGTCGGGGCAACCCCAAGAGACCCAGTACTTC. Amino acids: CASSESGQPQETQYF.

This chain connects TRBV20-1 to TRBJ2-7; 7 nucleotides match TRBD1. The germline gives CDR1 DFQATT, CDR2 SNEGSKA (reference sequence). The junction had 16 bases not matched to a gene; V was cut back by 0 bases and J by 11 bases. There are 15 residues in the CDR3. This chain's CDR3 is CSARDSRQGSESKYF. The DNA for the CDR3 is TGCAGTGCTAGAGATTCTCGACAGGGTTCGGAGTCGAAGTACTTC.

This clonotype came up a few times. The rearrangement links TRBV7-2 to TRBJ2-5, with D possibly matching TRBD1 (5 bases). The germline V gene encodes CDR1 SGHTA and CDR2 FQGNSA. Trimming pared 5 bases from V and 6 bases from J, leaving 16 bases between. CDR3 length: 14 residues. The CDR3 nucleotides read TGTGCCAGCAGCAAAAGGGGCCCCGTCCAGACCCAGTACTTC. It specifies CASSKRGPVQTQYF.

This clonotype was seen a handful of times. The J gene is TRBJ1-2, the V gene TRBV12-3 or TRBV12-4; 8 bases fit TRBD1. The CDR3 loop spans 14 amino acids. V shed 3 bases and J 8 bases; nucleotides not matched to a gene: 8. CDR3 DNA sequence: TGTGCCAGCAGTTTCTCGGACAGGGAGAGCGGCTACACCTTC. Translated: CASSFSDRESGYTF.

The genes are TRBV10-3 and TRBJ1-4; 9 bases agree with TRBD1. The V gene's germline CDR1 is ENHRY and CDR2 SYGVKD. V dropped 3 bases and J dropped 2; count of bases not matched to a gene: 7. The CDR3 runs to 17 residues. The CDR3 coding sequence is TGTGCCATCAGTGATGACAGGGGGTCCGCTACTAATGAAAAACTGTTTTTT. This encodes CAISDDRGSATNEKLFF.

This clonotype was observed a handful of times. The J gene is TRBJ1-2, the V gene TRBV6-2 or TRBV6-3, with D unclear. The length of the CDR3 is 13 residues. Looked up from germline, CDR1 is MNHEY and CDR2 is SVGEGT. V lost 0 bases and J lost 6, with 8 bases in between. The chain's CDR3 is CASSYSIGDGYTF. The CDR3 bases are TGTGCCAGCAGTTACTCGATTGGGGATGGCTACACCTTC.

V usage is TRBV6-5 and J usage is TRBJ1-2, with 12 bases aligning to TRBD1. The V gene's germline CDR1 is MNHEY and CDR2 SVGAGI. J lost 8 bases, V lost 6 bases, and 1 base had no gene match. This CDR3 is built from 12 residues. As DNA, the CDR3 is TGTGCCAGCAGGGGGACAGGGGGCGGCTACACCTTC. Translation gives CASRGTGGGYTF.

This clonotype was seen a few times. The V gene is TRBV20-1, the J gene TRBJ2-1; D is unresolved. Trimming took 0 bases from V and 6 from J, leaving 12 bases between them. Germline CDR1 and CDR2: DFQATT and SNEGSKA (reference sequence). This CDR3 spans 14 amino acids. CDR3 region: CSAREHSSGNEQFF. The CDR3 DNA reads TGCAGTGCTAGAGAACATTCATCGGGCAATGAGCAGTTCTTC.

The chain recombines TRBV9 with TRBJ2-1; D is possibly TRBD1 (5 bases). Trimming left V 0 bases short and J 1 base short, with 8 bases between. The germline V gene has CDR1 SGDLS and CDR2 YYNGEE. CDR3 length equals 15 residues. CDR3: CASSVVQGSYNEQFF. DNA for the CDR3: TGTGCCAGCAGCGTAGTGCAGGGTTCCTACAATGAGCAGTTCTTC.

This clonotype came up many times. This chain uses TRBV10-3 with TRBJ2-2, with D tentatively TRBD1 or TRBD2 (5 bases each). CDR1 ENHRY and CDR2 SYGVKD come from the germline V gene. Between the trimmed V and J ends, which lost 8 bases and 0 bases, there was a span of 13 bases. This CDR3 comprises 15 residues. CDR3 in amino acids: CAISLPGPNTGELFF. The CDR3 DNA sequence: TGTGCCATCTCCCTACCGGGACCGAACACCGGGGAGCTGTTTTTT.

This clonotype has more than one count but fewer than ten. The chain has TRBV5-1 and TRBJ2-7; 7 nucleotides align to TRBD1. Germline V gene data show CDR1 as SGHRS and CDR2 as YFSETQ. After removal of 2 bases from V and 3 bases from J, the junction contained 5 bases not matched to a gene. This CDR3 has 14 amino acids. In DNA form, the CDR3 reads TGCGCCAGCAGCTTCCGGACAGGTGACTACGAGCAGTACTTC. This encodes CASSFRTGDYEQYF.

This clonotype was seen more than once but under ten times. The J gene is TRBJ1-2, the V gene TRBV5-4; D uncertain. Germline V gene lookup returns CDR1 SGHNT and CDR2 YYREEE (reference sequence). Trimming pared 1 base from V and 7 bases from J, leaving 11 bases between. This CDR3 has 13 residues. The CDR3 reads CASSLQRDIGYTF. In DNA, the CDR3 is TGTGCCAGCAGCTTGCAAAGGGATATTGGCTACACCTTC. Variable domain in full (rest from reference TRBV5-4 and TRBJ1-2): ETGVTQSPTHLIKTRGQQVTLRCSSQSGHNTVSWYQQALGQGPQFIFQYYREEENGRGNFPPRFSGLQFPNYSSELNVNALELDDSALYLCASSLQRDIGYTFGSGTRLTVV.

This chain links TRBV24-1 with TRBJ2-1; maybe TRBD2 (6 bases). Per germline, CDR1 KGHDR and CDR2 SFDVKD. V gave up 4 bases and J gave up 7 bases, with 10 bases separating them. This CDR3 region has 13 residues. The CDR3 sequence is CATSDGSQNEQFF. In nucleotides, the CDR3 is TGTGCCACCAGTGACGGGAGCCAAAATGAGCAGTTCTTC.

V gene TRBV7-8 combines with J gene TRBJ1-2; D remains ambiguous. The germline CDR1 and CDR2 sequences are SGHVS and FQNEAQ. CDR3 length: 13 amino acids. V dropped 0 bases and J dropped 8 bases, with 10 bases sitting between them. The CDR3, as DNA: TGTGCCAGCAGCTTAGCTCCAACACGGGGCTACACCTTC. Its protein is CASSLAPTRGYTF.

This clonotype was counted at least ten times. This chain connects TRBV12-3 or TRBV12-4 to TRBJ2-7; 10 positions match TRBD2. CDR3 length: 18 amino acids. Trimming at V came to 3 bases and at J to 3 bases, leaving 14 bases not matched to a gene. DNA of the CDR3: TGTGCCAGCAGTTTCGGGCGGACTAGCGGTGCCTCGGACTACGAGCAGTACTTC. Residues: CASSFGRTSGASDYEQYF.

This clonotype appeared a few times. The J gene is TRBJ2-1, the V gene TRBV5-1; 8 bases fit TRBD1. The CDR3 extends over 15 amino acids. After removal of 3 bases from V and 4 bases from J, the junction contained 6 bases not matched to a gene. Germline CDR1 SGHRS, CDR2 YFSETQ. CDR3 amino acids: CASSSTGTGYNEQFF. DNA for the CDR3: TGCGCCAGCAGCTCTACCGGGACAGGATACAATGAGCAGTTCTTC.

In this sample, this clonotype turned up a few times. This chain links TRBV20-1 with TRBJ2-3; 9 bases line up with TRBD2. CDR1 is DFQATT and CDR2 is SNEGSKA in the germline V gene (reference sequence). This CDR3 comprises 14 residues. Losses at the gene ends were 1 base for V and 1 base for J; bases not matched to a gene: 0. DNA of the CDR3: TGCAGTGCTAGAGGCGGGGGGGGCACAGATACGCAGTATTTT. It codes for CSARGGGGTDTQYF.

The CDR3 protein is CASRKTTDTQYF. For the CDR3, the DNA is TGTGCCAGCAGGAAAACCACAGATACGCAGTATTTT. This sequence joins TRBV2 and TRBJ2-3; D not resolved. From germline, CDR1 is SNHLY and CDR2 FYNNEI. This CDR3 comprises 12 residues. V lost 6 bases, J lost 2 bases, and 6 bases lay in between.

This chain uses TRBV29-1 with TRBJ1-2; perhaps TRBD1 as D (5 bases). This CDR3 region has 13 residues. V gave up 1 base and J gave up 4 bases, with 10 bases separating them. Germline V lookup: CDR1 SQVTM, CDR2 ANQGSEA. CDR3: CSVEGWGSYGYTF. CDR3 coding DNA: TGCAGCGTTGAAGGATGGGGGTCCTATGGCTACACCTTC.

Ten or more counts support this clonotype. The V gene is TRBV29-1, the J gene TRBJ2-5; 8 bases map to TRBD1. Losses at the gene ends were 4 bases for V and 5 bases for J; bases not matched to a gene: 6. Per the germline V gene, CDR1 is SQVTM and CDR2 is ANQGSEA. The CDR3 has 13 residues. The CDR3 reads CSVATGVLETQYF. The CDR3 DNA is TGCAGCGTTGCGACAGGGGTTCTGGAGACCCAGTACTTC. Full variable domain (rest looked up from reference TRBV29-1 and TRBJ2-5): SAVISQKPSRDICQRGTSLTIQCQVDSQVTMMFWYRQQPGQSLTLIATANQGSEATYESGFVIDKFPISRPNLTFSTLTVSNMSPEDSSIYLCSVATGVLETQYFGPGTRLLVL.

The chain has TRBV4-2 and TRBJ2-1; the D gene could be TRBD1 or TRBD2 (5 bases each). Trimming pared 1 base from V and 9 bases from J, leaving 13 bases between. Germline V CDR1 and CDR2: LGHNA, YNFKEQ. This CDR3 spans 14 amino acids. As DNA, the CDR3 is TGTGCCAGCAGCCAAGCTCCGGGACGTGGTGAGCAGTTCTTC. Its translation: CASSQAPGRGEQFF.

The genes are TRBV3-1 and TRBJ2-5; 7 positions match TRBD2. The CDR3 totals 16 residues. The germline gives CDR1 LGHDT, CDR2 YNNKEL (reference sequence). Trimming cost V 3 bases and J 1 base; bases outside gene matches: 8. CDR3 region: CASSHFSSGVQETQYF. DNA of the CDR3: TGTGCCAGCAGCCATTTTTCTAGCGGAGTCCAAGAGACCCAGTACTTC.

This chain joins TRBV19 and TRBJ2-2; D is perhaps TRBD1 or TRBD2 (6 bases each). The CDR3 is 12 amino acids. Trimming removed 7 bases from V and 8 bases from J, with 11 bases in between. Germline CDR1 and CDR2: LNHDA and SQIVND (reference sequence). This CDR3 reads CASKGGFGELFF. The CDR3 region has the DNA TGTGCCAGTAAAGGGGGGTTTGGGGAGCTGTTTTTT.

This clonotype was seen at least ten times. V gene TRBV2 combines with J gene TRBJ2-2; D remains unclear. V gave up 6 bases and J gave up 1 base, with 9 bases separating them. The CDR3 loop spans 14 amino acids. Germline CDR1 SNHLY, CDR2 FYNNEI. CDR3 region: CASRARQNTGELFF. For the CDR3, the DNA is TGTGCCAGCAGGGCAAGACAGAACACCGGGGAGCTGTTTTTT.

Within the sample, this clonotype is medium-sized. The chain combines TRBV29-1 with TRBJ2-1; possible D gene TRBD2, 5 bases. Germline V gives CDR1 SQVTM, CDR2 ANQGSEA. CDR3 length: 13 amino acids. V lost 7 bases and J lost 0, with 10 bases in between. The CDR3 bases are TGCAGCGACGGCCGGGACTCCTACAATGAGCAGTTCTTC. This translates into CSDGRDSYNEQFF.

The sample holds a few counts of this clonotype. The CDR3, as DNA: TGCGCCAGCAGCTTGGCCCGGGACGGTAACTACGAGCAGTACTTC. It specifies CASSLARDGNYEQYF. This chain links TRBV5-1 with TRBJ2-7, with D tentatively TRBD1 or TRBD2 (5 bases each). This CDR3 is 15 amino acids long. The germline CDR1 and CDR2 sequences are SGHRS and YFSETQ. V lost 0 bases and J 3 bases, leaving 13 bases between the germline ends.